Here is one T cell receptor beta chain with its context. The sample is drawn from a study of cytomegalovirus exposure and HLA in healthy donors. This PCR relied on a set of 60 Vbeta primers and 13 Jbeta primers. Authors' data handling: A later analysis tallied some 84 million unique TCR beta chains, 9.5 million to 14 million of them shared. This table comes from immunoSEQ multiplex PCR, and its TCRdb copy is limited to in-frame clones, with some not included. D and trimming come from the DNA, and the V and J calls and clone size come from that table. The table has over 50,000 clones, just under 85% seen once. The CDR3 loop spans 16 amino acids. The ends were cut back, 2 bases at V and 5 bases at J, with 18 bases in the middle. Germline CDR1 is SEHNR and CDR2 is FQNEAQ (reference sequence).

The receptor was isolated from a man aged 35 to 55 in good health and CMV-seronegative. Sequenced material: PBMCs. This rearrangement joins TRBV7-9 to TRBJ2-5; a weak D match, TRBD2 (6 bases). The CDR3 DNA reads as TGTGCCAGCAGCTTAACCTCCGGAGGGTTCGGGGAGACCCAGTACTTC. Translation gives CASSLTSGGFGETQYF.